This entry is about one T cell receptor beta chain. The antigen is undetermined. This entry belongs to a study of cytomegalovirus exposure and HLA in healthy donors. Study-wide results and limits: It was about 180 TCR beta chains that were listed as cytomegalovirus-associated. The classifier was said to identify cytomegalovirus status with high specificity and sensitivity. A subsequent analysis found that TCR clusters from the first cohort also tended to co-occur in the 120 or so validation repertoires, with approximately 95% of cluster scores above 0.

The protocol was immunoSEQ multiplex PCR, while the TCRdb copy is restricted to in-frame clones and leaves out a portion. The sample has some 74,000 clones; 93% are singletons. V trimming: 6 bases; J trimming: 2 bases; junction bases outside the gene matches: 11. CDR1 KGHSH and CDR2 LQKENI come from the germline V gene. The CDR3 covers 17 residues. The TCR originated in a young woman in good health and CMV-seronegative. Sequencing used PBMCs. The chain links TRBV18 to TRBJ2-1, with 9 bases identical to TRBD1. The CDR3 loop reads CASSPETGGLPYNEQFF. The CDR3 DNA is TGTGCCAGCTCCCCTGAGACAGGGGGTCTTCCCTACAATGAGCAGTTCTTC.